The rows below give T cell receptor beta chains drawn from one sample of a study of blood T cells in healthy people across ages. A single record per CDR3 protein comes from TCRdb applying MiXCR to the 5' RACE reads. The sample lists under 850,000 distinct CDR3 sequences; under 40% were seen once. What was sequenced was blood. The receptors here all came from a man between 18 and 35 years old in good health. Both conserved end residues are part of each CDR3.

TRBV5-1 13 CASTGGSGGELFF
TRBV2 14 CASSPTVASSPLHF
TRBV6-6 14 CASSRGVVNYGYTF
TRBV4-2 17 CASSQVGASSYNSPLHF
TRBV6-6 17 CASSGGAWGDGNQPQHF
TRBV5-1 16 CASSLILAGHTDTQYF
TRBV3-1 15 CASSQETGRVNGYTF
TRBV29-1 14 CSVEGPVHPDTQYF
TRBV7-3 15 CASSPSGGSGTPLHF
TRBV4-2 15 CASSQGTGGSDTQYF
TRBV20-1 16 CSARQTSGGTSRGYTF
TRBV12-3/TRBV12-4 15 CASSIDPNPTDTQYF
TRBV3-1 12 CASSQARSPLHF
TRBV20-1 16 CSASGGLAGRHNEQFF
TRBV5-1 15 CASRLGTGVNEKLFF
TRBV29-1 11 CSVERRQRAFF
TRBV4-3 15 CASSPGSYGYNEQYF